The rows below give T cell receptor beta chains drawn from one sample of a study of blood T cell repertoires in COVID-19. Using immunoSEQ multiplex PCR, the repertoire was profiled, and TCRdb retains in-frame clones only, with some absent. The table lists some 150,000 clones, 80% to 85% of them singletons. The sequenced sample was peripheral blood. The receptors shown here come from a human donor in a cohort sampled during active COVID-19. The CDR3 runs from the conserved cysteine through the conserved F or W. A D gene is named only where the DNA matches it firmly. Clone size is shown for a subset of rows, as once, few, many or a class of expanded clone.

.,.,TRBV5-1,TRBJ2-7,CASSLRVLGEQYF,TGCGCCAGCAGCTTGCGTGTGCTAGGCGAGCAGTACTTC
TRBD1,once,TRBV6-5,TRBJ2-7,CASSYGTGSMHEQYF,TGTGCCAGCAGTTACGGGACAGGGTCAATGCACGAGCAGTACTTC
.,.,TRBV7-9,TRBJ1-5,CASSLQGNPQPQHF,TGTGCCAGCAGCTTACAGGGGAACCCTCAGCCCCAGCATTTT
.,.,TRBV7-9,TRBJ2-4,CASSLQGFGNIQYF,TGTGCCAGCAGTTTACAGGGTTTCGGAAACATTCAGTACTTC
TRBD2,few,TRBV24-1,TRBJ2-1,CATSARMTSGGYNEQFF,TGTGCCACCAGTGCCAGGATGACTAGCGGGGGGTACAATGAGCAGTTCTTC
TRBD1,.,TRBV7-2,TRBJ2-7,CASSSRTGAHEQYF,TGTGCCAGCTCCTCCAGGACAGGGGCCCACGAGCAGTACTTC
.,.,TRBV25-1,TRBJ2-3,CASSGQATDTQYF,TGTGCCAGCAGTGGACAGGCCACAGATACGCAGTATTTT
.,.,TRBV5-6,TRBJ2-5,CASSFQETQYF,TGTGCCAGCAGCTTCCAGGAGACCCAGTACTTC
TRBD1,.,TRBV6-5,TRBJ2-7,CASTRDSLSYEQYF,TGTGCCAGCACCAGGGACAGCCTCTCCTACGAGCAGTACTTC
TRBD1,.,TRBV2,TRBJ2-7,CASGKGQGLFEQYF,TGTGCCAGCGGGAAGGGACAGGGGCTGTTCGAGCAGTACTTC
TRBD1,.,TRBV13,TRBJ1-5,CASSLGTGYNQPQHF,TGTGCCAGCAGCTTGGGGACAGGCTACAATCAGCCCCAGCATTTT
.,.,TRBV11-2,TRBJ1-1,CASGREMNTEAFF,TGTGCCAGCGGCAGGGAAATGAACACTGAAGCTTTCTTT
.,.,TRBV2,TRBJ1-2,CASSDTMTLNYGYTF,TGTGCCAGCAGTGATACCATGACACTTAACTATGGCTACACCTTC
.,.,TRBV7-3,TRBJ2-2,CASSSGTPGELFF,TGTGCCAGCAGCTCCGGGACACCCGGGGAGCTGTTTTTT
.,.,TRBV5-5,TRBJ1-6,CASSAPPGALHF,TGTGCCAGCAGCGCCCCTCCAGGCGCCCTCCACTTT
TRBD1,.,TRBV7-2,TRBJ1-6,CASSLGQGDSPLHF,TGTGCCAGCAGCTTAGGCCAGGGGGATTCACCCCTCCACTTT
TRBD1,.,TRBV9,TRBJ1-5,CASSSGTGGYQPQHF,TGTGCCAGCAGCAGCGGGACAGGGGGATATCAGCCCCAGCATTTT
.,.,TRBV6-5,TRBJ2-7,CASSYDRPYYEQYF,TGTGCCAGCAGTTACGACAGACCATACTACGAGCAGTACTTC
.,.,TRBV11-3,TRBJ2-2,CASSSSANTGELFF,TGTGCCAGCAGCTCGAGCGCGAACACCGGGGAGCTGTTTTTT
.,.,TRBV6-5,TRBJ1-2,CASTDLYGYTF,TGTGCCAGCACAGACTTGTATGGCTACACCTTC
.,.,TRBV12-5,TRBJ1-2,CASGLGQGVGGYTF,TGTGCTAGTGGTTTGGGGCAGGGTGTCGGTGGCTACACCTTC
TRBD2,.,TRBV10-3,TRBJ2-3,CAIRPGLAGTGDTQYF,TGTGCCATCAGACCGGGACTAGCGGGGACGGGAGATACGCAGTATTTT
TRBD1,.,TRBV5-1,TRBJ2-5,CASSLTGGQQETQYF,TGCGCCAGCAGCTTGACAGGGGGACAGCAAGAGACCCAGTACTTC
.,few,TRBV6-5,TRBJ2-2,CASTYRENTGELFF,TGTGCCAGCACCTACAGGGAAAACACCGGGGAGCTGTTTTTT
.,.,TRBV15,TRBJ2-5,CATSRDRPGGETQYF,TGTGCCACCAGCAGAGATCGCCCAGGGGGGGAGACCCAGTACTTC
.,.,TRBV5-1,TRBJ1-3,CASSLDPGTTGNTIYF,TGCGCCAGCAGCTTGGACCCAGGAACCACTGGAAACACCATATATTTT
.,.,TRBV10-2,TRBJ1-2,CASSPTVPGEGYGYTF,TGCGCCAGCAGTCCAACTGTACCAGGGGAGGGGTATGGCTACACCTTC
.,.,TRBV10-2,TRBJ1-3,CASTSLNTIYF,TGCGCCAGCACCAGTTTAAACACCATATATTTT
TRBD1,.,TRBV9,TRBJ2-4,CASSVGLGQGARKEGIQYF,TGTGCCAGCAGCGTAGGTCTGGGACAGGGGGCGAGGAAGGAGGGCATTCAGTACTTC
.,.,TRBV7-9,TRBJ1-2,CASSLDGNYGYTF,TGTGCCAGCAGCTTAGACGGTAACTATGGCTACACCTTC
TRBD1,.,TRBV4-1,TRBJ1-3,CASSHATGGGNTIYF,TGCGCCAGCAGCCACGCGACAGGGGGAGGAAACACCATATATTTT
.,.,TRBV5-1,TRBJ1-6,CASSLEPTGTASPLHF,TGCGCCAGCAGCTTGGAACCCACAGGGACCGCTTCACCCCTCCACTTT
.,.,TRBV10-3,TRBJ1-1,CAIKEGSEAFF,TGTGCCATCAAAGAAGGGAGTGAAGCTTTCTTT
TRBD1,.,TRBV15,TRBJ1-2,CATSIGQDYGYTF,TGTGCCACCAGCATAGGACAGGACTATGGCTACACCTTC
TRBD1,few,TRBV19,TRBJ1-5,CASSGDRASNQPQHF,TGTGCCAGTAGCGGGGACAGGGCAAGCAATCAGCCCCAGCATTTT
TRBD2,.,TRBV5-1,TRBJ2-3,CASSPSPAGSTDTQYF,TGCGCCAGCAGCCCGAGCCCAGCGGGGAGCACAGATACGCAGTATTTT
.,.,TRBV19,TRBJ2-5,CASSRGFQETQYF,TGTGCCAGTAGTAGAGGGTTCCAAGAGACCCAGTACTTC
TRBD1,once,TRBV5-4,TRBJ2-6,CASSLRTGGTGANVLTF,TGTGCCAGCAGCTTACGGACAGGGGGGACTGGGGCCAACGTCCTGACTTTC
.,.,TRBV3-1/TRBV3-2,TRBJ2-5,CASSQVQGGETQYF,TGTGCCAGCAGCCAAGTCCAGGGCGGAGAGACCCAGTACTTC
TRBD1,.,TRBV6-2/TRBV6-3,TRBJ1-5,CASRPGTGRISGQHF,TGTGCCAGCAGACCTGGGACAGGGAGAATCAGCGGACAGCATTTT
TRBD1,.,TRBV19,TRBJ2-7,CASRKQGDEQYF,TGTGCCAGTAGGAAACAGGGGGACGAGCAGTACTTC
.,.,TRBV7-9,TRBJ1-1,CASSFFPFGTRNTEAFF,TGTGCCAGCAGCTTCTTCCCGTTTGGGACACGTAACACTGAAGCTTTCTTT
.,few,TRBV10-3,TRBJ2-5,CATKAEETQYF,TGTGCCACCAAGGCGGAGGAGACCCAGTACTTC
TRBD1,.,TRBV11-3,TRBJ2-2,CASSPRDRGSGELFF,TGTGCCAGCAGCCCAAGGGACAGGGGATCCGGGGAGCTGTTTTTT
TRBD1,few,TRBV5-6,TRBJ2-5,CASSWVQQGLETQYF,TGTGCCAGCAGCTGGGTCCAACAGGGGCTGGAGACCCAGTACTTC
.,few,TRBV27,TRBJ2-7,CASSPRGPYEQYF,TGTGCCAGCAGTCCCAGGGGACCCTACGAGCAGTACTTC
.,.,TRBV6-5,TRBJ2-5,CASRPLNQGETQYF,TGTGCCAGCAGACCCCTTAATCAGGGAGAGACCCAGTACTTC
TRBD1,.,TRBV4-1,TRBJ1-6,CASSRGDRGLYNSPLHF,TGCGCCAGCAGCCGCGGGGACAGGGGGCTATATAATTCACCCCTCCACTTT
TRBD2,.,TRBV12-5,TRBJ2-5,CASGLVGLAGLPKAQYF,TGTGCTAGTGGTTTGGTCGGACTAGCGGGTTTGCCCAAGGCCCAGTACTTC
.,.,TRBV23-1,TRBJ2-5,CASPPTTGETQYF,TGCGCCAGCCCGCCTACTACGGGAGAGACCCAGTACTTC
.,.,TRBV11-2,TRBJ2-1,CASSPGSPSHEQFF,TGTGCCAGCAGCCCCGGGTCCCCCAGCCACGAGCAGTTCTTC
.,once,TRBV6-1,TRBJ2-7,CASSEPFSYEQYF,TGTGCCAGCAGTGAACCTTTTTCCTACGAGCAGTACTTC
.,.,TRBV5-1,TRBJ1-6,CASSLAAAGLYNSPLHF,TGCGCCAGCAGCTTGGCCGCGGCAGGACTATATAATTCACCCCTCCACTTT
TRBD2,.,TRBV18,TRBJ2-3,CASGLAGGNTDTQYF,TGTGCCAGTGGACTAGCGGGGGGCAACACAGATACGCAGTATTTT
TRBD2,once,TRBV7-8,TRBJ2-1,CASSLITSGGLTYNEQFF,TGTGCCAGCAGCTTAATAACTAGCGGGGGGCTGACCTACAATGAGCAGTTCTTC
TRBD1,once,TRBV6-1,TRBJ2-1,CASSEAQGARATEQFF,TGTGCCAGCAGTGAAGCCCAGGGGGCGCGAGCCACTGAGCAGTTCTTC
TRBD1,.,TRBV5-5,TRBJ2-1,CASSPPGQGGNNEQFF,TGTGCCAGCAGCCCTCCGGGACAGGGGGGGAACAATGAGCAGTTCTTC
.,once,TRBV11-3,TRBJ1-6,CASSNRNSPLHF,TGTGCCAGCAGCAACAGGAATTCACCCCTCCACTTT